This record concerns one TCR beta chain sequence. Its antigen is still unknown. Primers for the PCR totalled 60 Vbeta and 13 Jbeta. The table came from immunoSEQ multiplex PCR; TCRdb's copy has only in-frame clones and leaves some out. The sample has over 130,000 clones; over 65% are singletons. The data belong to a study of cytomegalovirus exposure and HLA in healthy donors. As for the study in general: Approximately 190 million T cells yielded roughly 120 million unique TCR beta sequences in earlier analysis. The study, taken as a whole, reports: Clonal expansion, a later analysis showed, was greater in HLA-associated TCR beta chains than in equally common others. Cytomegalovirus-associated TCR beta chains were listed, numbering some 170.

This CDR3 has 14 residues. Germline assignment: CDR1 SGHRS and CDR2 YFSETQ. V lost 7 bases and J lost 3, with 15 bases in between. This chain connects TRBV5-1 to TRBJ2-3; D call uncertain. The receptor's source is a male donor in good health and CMV-seronegative. Input material: PBMCs. The DNA of the CDR3 is TGCGCCAGCGCTCCATTCGAGAGAACAGATACGCAGTATTTT. This translates into CASAPFERTDTQYF.